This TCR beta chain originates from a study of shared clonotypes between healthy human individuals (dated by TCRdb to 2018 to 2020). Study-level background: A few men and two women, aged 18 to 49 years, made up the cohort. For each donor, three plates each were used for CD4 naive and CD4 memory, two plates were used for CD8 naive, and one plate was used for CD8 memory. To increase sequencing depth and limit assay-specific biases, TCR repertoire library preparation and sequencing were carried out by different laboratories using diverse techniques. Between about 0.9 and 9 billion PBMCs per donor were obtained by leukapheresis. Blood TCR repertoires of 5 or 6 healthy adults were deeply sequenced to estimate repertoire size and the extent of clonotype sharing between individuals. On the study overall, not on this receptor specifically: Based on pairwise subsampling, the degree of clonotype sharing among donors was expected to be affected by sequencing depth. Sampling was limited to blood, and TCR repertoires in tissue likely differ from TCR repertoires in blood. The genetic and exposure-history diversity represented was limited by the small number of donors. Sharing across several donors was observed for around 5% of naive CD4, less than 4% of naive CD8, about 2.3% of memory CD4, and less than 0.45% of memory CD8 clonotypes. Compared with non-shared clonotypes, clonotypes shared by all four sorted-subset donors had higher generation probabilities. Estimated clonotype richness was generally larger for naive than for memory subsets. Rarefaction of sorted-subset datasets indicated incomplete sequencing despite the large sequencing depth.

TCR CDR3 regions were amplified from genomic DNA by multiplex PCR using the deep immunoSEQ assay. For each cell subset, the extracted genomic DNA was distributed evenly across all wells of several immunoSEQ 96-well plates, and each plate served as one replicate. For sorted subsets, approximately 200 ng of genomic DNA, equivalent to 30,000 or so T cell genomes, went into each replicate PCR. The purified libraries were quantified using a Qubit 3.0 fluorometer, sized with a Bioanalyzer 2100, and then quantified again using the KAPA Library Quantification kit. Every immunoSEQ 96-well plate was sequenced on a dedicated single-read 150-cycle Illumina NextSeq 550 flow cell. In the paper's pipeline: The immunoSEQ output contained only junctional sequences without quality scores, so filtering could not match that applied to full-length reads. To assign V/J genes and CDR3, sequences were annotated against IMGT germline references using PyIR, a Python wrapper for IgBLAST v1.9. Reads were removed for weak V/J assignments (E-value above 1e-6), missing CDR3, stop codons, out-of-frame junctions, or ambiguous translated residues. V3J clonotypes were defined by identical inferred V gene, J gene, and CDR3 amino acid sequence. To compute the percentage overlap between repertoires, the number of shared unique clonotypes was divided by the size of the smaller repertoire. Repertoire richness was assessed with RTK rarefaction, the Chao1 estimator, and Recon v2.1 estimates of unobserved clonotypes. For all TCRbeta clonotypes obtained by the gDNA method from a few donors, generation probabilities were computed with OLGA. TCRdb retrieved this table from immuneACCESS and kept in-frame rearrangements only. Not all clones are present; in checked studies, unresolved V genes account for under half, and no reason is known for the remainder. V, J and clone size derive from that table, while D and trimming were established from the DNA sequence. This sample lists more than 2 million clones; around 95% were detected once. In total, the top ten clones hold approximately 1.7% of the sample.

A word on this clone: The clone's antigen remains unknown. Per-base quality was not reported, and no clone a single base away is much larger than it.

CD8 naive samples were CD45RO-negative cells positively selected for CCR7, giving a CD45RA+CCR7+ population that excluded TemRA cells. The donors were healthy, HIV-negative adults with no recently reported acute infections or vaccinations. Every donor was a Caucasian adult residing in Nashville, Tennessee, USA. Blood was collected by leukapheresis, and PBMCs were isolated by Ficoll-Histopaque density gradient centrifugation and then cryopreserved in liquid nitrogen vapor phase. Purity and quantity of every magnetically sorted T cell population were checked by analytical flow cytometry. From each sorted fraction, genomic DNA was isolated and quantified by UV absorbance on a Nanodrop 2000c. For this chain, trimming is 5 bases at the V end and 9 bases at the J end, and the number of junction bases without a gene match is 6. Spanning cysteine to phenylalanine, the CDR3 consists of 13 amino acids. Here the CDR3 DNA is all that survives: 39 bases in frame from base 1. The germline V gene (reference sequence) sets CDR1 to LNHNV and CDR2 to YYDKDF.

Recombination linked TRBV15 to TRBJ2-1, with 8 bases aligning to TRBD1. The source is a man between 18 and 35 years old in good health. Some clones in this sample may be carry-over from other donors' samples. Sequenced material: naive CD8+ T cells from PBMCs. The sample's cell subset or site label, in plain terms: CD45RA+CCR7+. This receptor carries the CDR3 CATSRTGRGEQFF. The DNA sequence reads TGTGCCACCAGCCGGACAGGGCGGGGTGAGCAGTTCTTC.